This T cell receptor beta chain was sequenced during a study of cytomegalovirus exposure and HLA in healthy donors. Study-wide context: Caucasian-associated ancestry cluster membership applied to around 80% of about 370 genotyped donors.

Whole-study results and caveats: In vitro experiments confirmed that a few CMV-associated chains were specific for CMV antigens.

About this clone: Its cognate antigen is unknown.

The PCR was carried out with 60 Vbeta primers and 13 Jbeta primers. TCRdb keeps only in-frame clones here, not all; method: immunoSEQ multiplex PCR. The sample lists 150,000 or so clones; 80% to 85% were seen once. This clonotype was obtained from a male donor in good health and CMV-seropositive. The sample taken for sequencing was PBMCs.

CDR3 coding DNA: TGCGCCAGCAGCCAGACAGGGGGCGCAACTAATGAAAAACTGTTTTTT. This translates into CASSQTGGATNEKLFF. This chain connects TRBV4-3 to TRBJ1-4, with 10 bases matching TRBD1. The CDR3 has 16 amino acids. The germline V gene has CDR1 LGHNA and CDR2 YSLEER. J was trimmed by 0 bases and V by 3 bases; bases with no gene match: 1.